The text below deals with one T cell receptor (beta chain). Its binding antigen is unknown. It has no much larger one-base neighbor in the sample; base qualities were not kept. In total, around 600 healthy bone marrow donors made up the cohort. At the time of sampling, all cohort members were nominally healthy, though unrecorded immune exposures were likely present. The donor was CMV seronegative and was included in the group of around 320 seronegative cohort members. Every donor gave a peripheral blood sample, and the peripheral blood mononuclear cells from that sample were used for TCR beta sequencing. Genomic DNA extraction from the blood cell samples was performed with the Qiagen DNeasy Blood Extraction Kit. The sample originates from a study of cytomegalovirus exposure and HLA in healthy donors (dated by TCRdb to the late 2010s). Describing the broader study: An earlier analysis of some 550 of the donors reported more than 250 Gb of sequence data and approximately 110 million unique TCR beta sequences from roughly 200 million T cells. Approximately 310 gigabases of sequencing data and approximately 85 million unique TCR sequences were included in an early release covering about 700 HLA-typed donors. The genetic ancestry cluster associated with self-reported Caucasian donors included around 76% of the roughly 390 genotyped donors. The study was designed to test whether signatures of past pathogen exposure could be identified by cataloging public T cell receptors. The study profiled the T cell repertoires of under 700 subjects by immunosequencing and related them to cytomegalovirus serostatus. Along with the approximately 650-subject first cohort, a separate validation cohort of over 90 different subjects was used. The study combined high-throughput TCR immunosequencing, statistical association of individual TCRs with disease status, and machine learning to predict cytomegalovirus infection status. A later analysis re-examined previously published TCR beta repertoires from several hundred donors and added high-resolution HLA genotyping to investigate patterns of TCR occurrence. Rather than using new phenotypic data, the later analysis identified candidate immune exposures from TCR beta sequences and from how often those sequences occurred across donors. In an earlier analysis of several hundred of the donors, high-throughput TCR beta sequencing was used to judge whether each TCR beta V gene segment behaved as functional or pseudogenic. Donor age, sex, ethnicity and CMV serostatus were collected together with the repertoire data. A later genetic analysis took genome-wide SNP genotypes for about 55% of the roughly 670 donors and used that subset as a discovery cohort. Every repertoire in the discovery cohort had been generated on one and the same sequencing platform. Both class I and class II loci were covered by HLA typing, at four-digit resolution. The number of donors typed differed by locus, with about 620-630 for A, B, C, DRB1 and DQB1, around 500 for DQA1, 600 to 610 for DPA1, and 472 for DPB1. A handful of DR-DQ haplotypes were handled as single units for association and clustering because linkage in the cohort was strong. Across approximately 400 genotyped donors of the cohort, an average of approximately 200,000 unique TCR beta nucleotide sequences per donor were sequenced, and about a sixth of those sequences were non-productive.

The CDR3 goes from the cysteine to the phenylalanine over 14 residues. The kept DNA is CDR3 alone, 42 bases in frame from the first base. CDR1 KGHSH and CDR2 LQKENI were looked up in the germline V gene. V lost 3 bases and J lost 2 bases, and the count of bases not matched to a germline gene is 2. Library creation used the immunoSEQ multiplex PCR assay. A mixture of 60 forward primers for TCR Vbeta segments and 13 reverse primers for TCR Jbeta segments was used in the multiplex PCR. The CDR3 region of rearranged TCR beta genes was amplified from genomic DNA with a multiplex PCR assay. On the Illumina HiSeq System, the amplified TCR beta libraries were sequenced as 87-base-pair reads. Processing in the source paper ran as follows. A later analysis tallied roughly 80 million unique TCR beta chains across the 650 to 750 repertoires, and approximately 9.9 million of those chains were shared by two or more donors. Raw reads were error-corrected and collapsed into unique sequences by a nearest-neighbor algorithm in which closely related sequences were merged to remove PCR and sequencing errors. V, D and J gene segments were assigned by aligning CDR3 sequences to IMGT reference sequences. Each retained sequence needed at least a six-nucleotide match to both a V gene segment and a J gene segment. Rearrangements were called productive when the CDR3 lacked stop codons and stayed in frame with V and J; all others were non-productive. Following IMGT convention, CDR3 was defined as the stretch from the second conserved V-encoded cysteine to the conserved J-encoded phenylalanine. The earlier analysis of a few hundred of the donors excluded any sequence lacking an unambiguous match to a single V gene segment. In an earlier analysis of 587 of the donors, V segments were called functional above 56.7% productive rearrangements and were called segregating when the between-donor standard deviation exceeded 5%. A statistical classification framework was built for diagnosing cytomegalovirus status from the catalog of TCR beta chain sequences. V and J gene assignment, in a later analysis, came from comparing TCR nucleotide sequences with IMGT/GENE-DB human TR gene sequences. In a later analysis, CDR3 sequences and most-parsimonious VDJ recombination scenarios were assigned using the TCRdist pipeline. In a later analysis, each TCR beta chain was defined by its CDR3 amino acid sequence together with its V-gene family, and reads lacking a unique V-gene family were excluded. A later analysis removed 550 to 650 highly shared, low-generation-probability nucleotide sequences to deal with suspected cross-contamination and a sequencing artifact. For each public chain, a later analysis derived a clonal expansion index from normalized ranks of inferred template counts within each repertoire. In a later analysis, generation probabilities were computed using a VDJ recombination model fitted to out-of-frame rearrangements, and the results were checked against IGoR. In a later analysis, TCR-TCR, TCR-HLA and TCR-CMV co-occurrence was scored with hypergeometric tests, and a repertoire-size bias correction was applied to TCR pairs. A later analysis estimated false discovery rates by permuting HLA or CMV assignments 20 times. In a later analysis, co-occurring TCRs were grouped using DBSCAN, and TCRdist sequence similarity was added for clustering within HLA-allele-positive subsets. Repertoires with fewer than 30,000 or more than 120,000 public chains were left out of co-occurrence clustering, as were five repertoires with anomalous nucleotide sharing. TCRdb retrieved this table from immuneACCESS and kept in-frame rearrangements only. Not all clones are present; in checked studies, unresolved V genes account for under half, and no reason is known for the remainder. V and J calls and clone size come straight from that table; D and trimming were deduced from the DNA. This sample lists about 110,000 clones; over 75% were detected once. The biggest ten clones account for 3.6% of the sample.

Beyond this particular receptor, the publication reports: Because some donors lacked HLA typing at each locus, the association tests relied only on the typed subset. The earlier analysis of approximately 590 of the donors excluded 15 to 20 rarely observed V segments, including chromosome 9 orphons, because counts were too low. In both the original and validation cohorts, the classifier was reported to diagnose cytomegalovirus status with high specificity and sensitivity. The cohort was sequenced for TCR beta chains only, and without alpha or paired-chain data the features that could be detected were limited. Several of the top co-occurrence clusters appeared to be linked to parvovirus B19, influenza, CMV and Epstein-Barr virus, according to a later analysis. At a false discovery rate of 0.05, a later analysis linked around 15,000 TCR beta sequences to specific HLA alleles. In a later analysis, the rate of TCR association differed among HLA loci, with DRB1 alleles having the most associated TCRs and HLA-C alleles having the fewest. In a later genetic analysis, fewer N-insertions in productive TCRs were reported among donors in an Asian-associated ancestry cluster than the approximately 710-donor mean. A few of the identified cytomegalovirus-associated TCR beta chains were confirmed in vitro to be specific for cytomegalovirus antigens. Assigning TCR associations to individual alleles was difficult when HLA alleles, especially DR and DQ, strongly co-occurred. Some IMGT-functional V segments, including TRBV6-2 and TRBV6-3, could not be told apart with the 87-base-pair reads, so those segments were excluded. A cluster of highly shared sequence variants was judged likely to be a technical artifact of the sequencing pipeline. It was suggested by the authors that the approach could potentially be generalized to other disease states and immunological phenotypes. In a later analysis, most CMV-associated TCR beta chains were found to appear HLA-restricted, with HLA associations seemingly driven largely by CMV exposure. Linkage disequilibrium might explain the correlated functional status among segregating V segments, but an unknown experimental factor could not be ruled out. An earlier analysis of approximately 540 of the donors showed that most TCR beta V segments appeared in productive rearrangements either about 90% or about 30% of the time, which broadly matched IMGT annotations. A total of 164 TCR beta chains were listed by the study as associated with cytomegalovirus. Most TCR sequences were seen in very few donors, while some public TCRs were found in many individuals. A later genetic analysis associated a missense DCLRE1C variant with V-gene and J-gene trimming of TCR beta chains, and an independent cohort replicated the association. Immune exposure information for the cohort was limited to CMV serostatus. Presence/absence analyses assumed roughly uniform sequencing depth across donors, an assumption that may not hold. In a later analysis, HLA-associated TCR beta chains showed more clonal expansion and lower generation probabilities than non-associated chains that were equally common. A further reported finding was that TCR beta sequences accurately predicted the HLA-A and HLA-B alleles for most subjects in the first cohort.

This receptor was obtained from a man aged 60 to 69 in good health and CMV-seronegative. The chain couples TRBV18 to TRBJ1-1; TRBD1 aligns with 8 central bases. Source material: PBMCs. The DNA is as follows: TGTGCCAGCTCACCTGGACAGGGCAACACTGAAGCTTTCTTT. Translated, this is CASSPGQGNTEAFF.